The source of this TCR beta chain is a study of T cells in Graves' hyperthyroidism and ophthalmopathy. Findings and limits, study-wide: Blood also contained most expanded thyroid clonotypes above 0.001.

For the diagnoses, clinical symptoms, serum thyroxine and TRAb, thyroid ultrasound and orbital computed tomography were used. Concerning this clonotype itself: What it binds is unknown.

Amplification of TCR beta CDR3 regions used RNA as the template. A set of HTBI primers served as the primers for a first-round RT-PCR of the TCR CDR3. Using its own MiXCR run on the multiplex PCR reads, TCRdb lists one record per CDR3 protein. Counted here are 550,000 to 700,000 distinct CDR3 sequences, roughly 46% occurring once; the ten biggest clones make up around 20%. Sequencing was performed on peripheral blood or thyroid tissue (not recorded which). The source is an adult woman with Graves' disease, either hyperthyroidism or ophthalmopathy (not recorded which).

The CDR3 reads CSVEEYYNSPLHF. The CDR3, as DNA: TGCAGCGTTGAAGAGTACTATAATTCACCCCTCCACTTT. This chain connects TRBV29-1 to TRBJ1-6; D not resolved. The CDR3 has 13 amino acids. V lost 0 bases and J lost 3, with 3 bases in between. The germline CDR1 and CDR2 sequences are SQVTM and ANQGSEA. The full variable domain, its missing parts supplied by reference TRBV29-1 and TRBJ1-6, is SAVISQKPSRDICQRGTSLTIQCQVDSQVTMMFWYRQQPGQSLTLIATANQGSEATYESGFVIDKFPISRPNLTFSTLTVSNMSPEDSSIYLCSVEEYYNSPLHFGNGTRLTVT.